The 20 T cell receptor beta chains listed next were all sequenced from one sample in a study of CD8 T cells in Susac syndrome. A quantity of roughly 0.5 to 1 ug RNA underwent reverse transcription using random hexamers. TCRdb reprocessed the immunoSEQ multiplex PCR reads via MiXCR and lists one record per CDR3 protein. Counted here are around 300,000 distinct CDR3 sequences, about 91% occurring once; the ten biggest clones make up 0.06% to 0.075%. Sequencing was carried out using CD4+ T cells from PBMCs. Every receptor here comes from a human donor with multiple sclerosis.

The chain uses TRBV20-1 and TRBJ2-7; weak D call: TRBD2 (6 bases). The germline V and J ends were trimmed by 4 bases and 0 bases, with 13 bases remaining between them. Germline V lookup: CDR1 DFQATT, CDR2 SNEGSKA (reference sequence). The CDR3 runs 14 residues. CDR3 DNA sequence: TGCAGTGCTATAGGCGGGGCGAGCTCCTACGAGCAGTACTTC. Its protein is CSAIGGASSYEQYF.

The rearrangement uses TRBV11-3 and TRBJ2-2, with TRBD2 matching 9 bases. Germline CDR1 reads SGHNT; CDR2 reads YENEEA. CDR3 length equals 16 residues. The ends lost 5 bases at V and 4 bases at J; junction bases unmatched: 8. The CDR3 nucleotides are TGTGCCAGCAGCAAAGGCGCGACTAGCGGCACCGGGGAGCTGTTTTTT. Translation: CASSKGATSGTGELFF.

The rearrangement joins TRBV29-1 to TRBJ2-1, with unresolved D. With 2 bases removed from V and 5 bases from J, the gap between germline ends came to 10 bases. The CDR3 runs 13 residues. Per germline, CDR1 SQVTM and CDR2 ANQGSEA. CDR3 nucleotide sequence: TGCAGCGTTGAAAGGTTTCTGAACAATGAGCAGTTCTTC. It specifies CSVERFLNNEQFF.

The CDR3 sequence is CASSYPGTTLNEQFF. As DNA, the CDR3 is TGTGCCAGCAGTTACCCGGGGACTACCCTCAATGAGCAGTTCTTC. The chain links TRBV6-2 or TRBV6-3 to TRBJ2-1; 7 bases align to TRBD2. Germline V gene sequence: CDR1 MNHEY, CDR2 SVGEGT. The J segment lost 6 bases and the V segment lost 2 bases, leaving 7 bases of the junction unmatched. The CDR3 totals 15 residues.

This sequence joins TRBV15 and TRBJ1-6; no reliable D call. Between the trimmed V and J ends, which lost 3 bases and 6 bases, there was a span of 15 bases. The CDR3 has 16 residues. Germline CDR1 LNHNV, CDR2 YYDKDF (reference sequence). The CDR3 bases are TGTGCCACCAGCAGGGGGTCGGACTTGACTAATTCACCCCTCCACTTT. This codes for CATSRGSDLTNSPLHF.

This chain links TRBV11-3 with TRBJ2-2; D is possibly TRBD1 (6 bases). With 5 bases removed from V and 8 bases from J, the gap between germline ends came to 12 bases. The CDR3 is made up of 13 amino acids. Looked up from germline, CDR1 is SGHNT and CDR2 is YENEEA. This CDR3 reads CASSLRGFGELFF. The CDR3, as DNA: TGTGCCAGCAGCCTAAGGGGGTTTGGGGAGCTGTTTTTT.

V gene TRBV5-1 combines with J gene TRBJ1-5, with D perhaps matching TRBD1 (5 bases). This CDR3 region has 15 residues. V was clipped by 1 base and J by 0 bases, with 8 bases between them. Per the germline V gene, CDR1 is SGHRS and CDR2 is YFSETQ. CDR3 in amino acids: CASSLFGGSNQPQHF. The CDR3 DNA reads as TGCGCCAGCAGCTTGTTTGGGGGTAGCAATCAGCCCCAGCATTTT. Drawing the rest from reference TRBV5-1 and TRBJ1-5, the complete variable domain is KAGVTQTPRYLIKTRGQQVTLSCSPISGHRSVSWYQQTPGQGLQFLFEYFSETQRNKGNFPGRFSGRQFSNSRSEMNVSTLELGDSALYLCASSLFGGSNQPQHFGDGTRLSIL.

This clonotype has a single count. This sequence joins TRBV19 and TRBJ1-1; 7 nucleotides match TRBD1. V lost 6 bases, J lost 0 bases, and 13 bases stayed unmatched. CDR3 length: 17 amino acids. The germline V gene encodes CDR1 LNHDA and CDR2 SQIVND (reference sequence). CDR3 coding DNA: TGTGCCAGTAGAGGGGACAGAGGTTTGAAGGTGAACACTGAAGCTTTCTTT. Protein: CASRGDRGLKVNTEAFF.

The chain joins TRBV12-3 or TRBV12-4 to TRBJ1-1; 7 bases fit TRBD1. With 4 bases clipped from V and 6 bases from J, the junction kept 5 bases outside the gene matches. CDR3 length: 13 residues. The CDR3 here is CASSSGQLSEAFF. The CDR3 DNA is TGTGCCAGCAGTTCGGGACAGCTATCTGAAGCTTTCTTT.

This sequence joins TRBV2 and TRBJ2-7; no reliable D call. The CDR3 extends over 12 amino acids. The germline gives CDR1 SNHLY, CDR2 FYNNEI. V was trimmed by 7 bases and J by 1 base, leaving 8 bases between them. CDR3 DNA sequence: TGTGCCAGCAAGGACGTTTCCTACGAGCAGTACTTC. It specifies CASKDVSYEQYF.

This sequence joins TRBV19 and TRBJ2-2; 8 bases fit TRBD1. The CDR3 has 15 residues. V trimming: 4 bases; J trimming: 5 bases; junction bases outside the gene matches: 6. The germline CDR1 and CDR2 sequences are LNHDA and SQIVND (reference sequence). The CDR3 nucleotides read TGTGCCAGTAGTAACCGGACAGGGCGGACCGGGGAGCTGTTTTTT. The encoded protein is CASSNRTGRTGELFF.

J is TRBJ2-7 and V is TRBV3-1; D could derive from TRBD1 or TRBD2 (5 bases each). CDR3 length equals 15 residues. Germline values: CDR1 LGHDT, CDR2 YNNKEL (reference sequence). The ends were cut back, 3 bases at V and 0 bases at J, with 12 bases in the middle. CDR3 coding DNA: TGTGCCAGCAGCCAGACGGGACCGGGCTCCTACGAGCAGTACTTC. Its protein is CASSQTGPGSYEQYF.

The chain carries TRBV12-3 or TRBV12-4 and TRBJ2-6; TRBD2 matches 7 bases. J gave up 3 bases and V 5 bases, and 16 bases lay outside the gene matches. This CDR3 is built from 19 residues. CDR3 sequence reads: CASSVSFGGGFGGANVLTF. CDR3 coding DNA: TGTGCCAGCAGTGTCTCTTTTGGCGGGGGTTTCGGTGGGGCCAACGTCCTGACTTTC.

V is TRBV3-1 and J is TRBJ2-1, with D possibly TRBD2 on 6 matching bases. Trimming took 5 bases from V and 9 from J, leaving 17 bases between them. Germline loops: CDR1 LGHDT, CDR2 YNNKEL (reference sequence). This CDR3 has 14 amino acids. The DNA for the CDR3 is TGTGCCAGCAGCTGGGATAGCGGTCCGGGTGAGCAGTTCTTC. It codes for CASSWDSGPGEQFF.

The gene calls are TRBV18 and TRBJ1-1; D ambiguous. Germline loops: CDR1 KGHSH, CDR2 LQKENI. The CDR3 has 14 amino acids. V was cut by 1 base and J by 2 bases, with 8 bases left in between. CDR3 sequence: CASSPQGFNTEAFF. DNA of the CDR3: TGTGCCAGCTCACCACAGGGTTTCAACACTGAAGCTTTCTTT. Based on the CDR3 plus reference TRBV18 and TRBJ1-1, the full variable domain is NAGVMQNPRHLVRRRGQEARLRCSPMKGHSHVYWYRQLPEEGLKFMVYLQKENIIDESGMPKERFSAEFPKEGPSILRIQQVVRGDSAAYFCASSPQGFNTEAFFGQGTRLTVV.

The rearrangement joins TRBV4-2 to TRBJ1-1, with a tentative D call TRBD1 (6 bases). The germline CDR1 and CDR2 sequences are LGHNA and YNFKEQ. This CDR3 is 13 amino acids long. V lost 4 bases to trimming and J lost 4 bases, with 10 bases between them. For the CDR3, the DNA is TGTGCCAGCAGCCCACAGGGCCGCACTGAAGCTTTCTTT. Protein product: CASSPQGRTEAFF.

This clonotype has more than one count but fewer than ten. This chain uses TRBV7-9 with TRBJ2-3; 10 bases fit TRBD1. The V gene's germline CDR1 is SEHNR and CDR2 FQNEAQ (reference sequence). CDR3 length equals 15 residues. V shed 3 bases and J 3 bases; nucleotides not matched to a gene: 3. The CDR3 region is CASSLRDRGTDTQYF. The CDR3 DNA reads TGTGCCAGCAGCTTGAGGGACAGGGGTACAGATACGCAGTATTTT.

V usage is TRBV9 and J usage is TRBJ1-5; D is unresolved. V shed 2 bases and J shed 5 bases, with 11 bases lying between them. The CDR3 has 14 amino acids. CDR1 is SGDLS and CDR2 is YYNGEE in the germline V gene. The CDR3 loop reads CASSVGHMDQPQHF. CDR3 in DNA: TGTGCCAGCAGCGTTGGCCACATGGATCAGCCCCAGCATTTT.

CDR3 sequence (DNA): TGTGCCAGTCGTTACAGGGTTTCGGGGGACATGAACACTGAAGCTTTCTTT. It is translated as CASRYRVSGDMNTEAFF. The chain links TRBV19 to TRBJ1-1; TRBD1 might be the D (6 bases). The V and J ends lost 8 bases and 0 bases respectively, with 22 bases between them. Germline V gene sequence: CDR1 LNHDA, CDR2 SQIVND (reference sequence). The CDR3 has 17 amino acids. Full variable domain (missing parts from reference TRBV19 and TRBJ1-1): DGGITQSPKYLFRKEGQNVTLSCEQNLNHDAMYWYRQDPGQGLRLIYYSQIVNDFQKGDIAEGYSVSREKKESFPLTVTSAQKNPTAFYLCASRYRVSGDMNTEAFFGQGTRLTVV.

The genes are TRBV2 and TRBJ2-6; D gene ambiguous. The CDR3 has 15 amino acids. Deletions cut 6 bases from V and 2 bases from J, with 11 bases between. Germline lookup yields CDR1 SNHLY and CDR2 FYNNEI. The CDR3 spells CASRPGGAGANVLTF. In DNA, the CDR3 is TGTGCCAGCAGGCCCGGTGGGGCTGGGGCCAACGTCCTGACTTTC.